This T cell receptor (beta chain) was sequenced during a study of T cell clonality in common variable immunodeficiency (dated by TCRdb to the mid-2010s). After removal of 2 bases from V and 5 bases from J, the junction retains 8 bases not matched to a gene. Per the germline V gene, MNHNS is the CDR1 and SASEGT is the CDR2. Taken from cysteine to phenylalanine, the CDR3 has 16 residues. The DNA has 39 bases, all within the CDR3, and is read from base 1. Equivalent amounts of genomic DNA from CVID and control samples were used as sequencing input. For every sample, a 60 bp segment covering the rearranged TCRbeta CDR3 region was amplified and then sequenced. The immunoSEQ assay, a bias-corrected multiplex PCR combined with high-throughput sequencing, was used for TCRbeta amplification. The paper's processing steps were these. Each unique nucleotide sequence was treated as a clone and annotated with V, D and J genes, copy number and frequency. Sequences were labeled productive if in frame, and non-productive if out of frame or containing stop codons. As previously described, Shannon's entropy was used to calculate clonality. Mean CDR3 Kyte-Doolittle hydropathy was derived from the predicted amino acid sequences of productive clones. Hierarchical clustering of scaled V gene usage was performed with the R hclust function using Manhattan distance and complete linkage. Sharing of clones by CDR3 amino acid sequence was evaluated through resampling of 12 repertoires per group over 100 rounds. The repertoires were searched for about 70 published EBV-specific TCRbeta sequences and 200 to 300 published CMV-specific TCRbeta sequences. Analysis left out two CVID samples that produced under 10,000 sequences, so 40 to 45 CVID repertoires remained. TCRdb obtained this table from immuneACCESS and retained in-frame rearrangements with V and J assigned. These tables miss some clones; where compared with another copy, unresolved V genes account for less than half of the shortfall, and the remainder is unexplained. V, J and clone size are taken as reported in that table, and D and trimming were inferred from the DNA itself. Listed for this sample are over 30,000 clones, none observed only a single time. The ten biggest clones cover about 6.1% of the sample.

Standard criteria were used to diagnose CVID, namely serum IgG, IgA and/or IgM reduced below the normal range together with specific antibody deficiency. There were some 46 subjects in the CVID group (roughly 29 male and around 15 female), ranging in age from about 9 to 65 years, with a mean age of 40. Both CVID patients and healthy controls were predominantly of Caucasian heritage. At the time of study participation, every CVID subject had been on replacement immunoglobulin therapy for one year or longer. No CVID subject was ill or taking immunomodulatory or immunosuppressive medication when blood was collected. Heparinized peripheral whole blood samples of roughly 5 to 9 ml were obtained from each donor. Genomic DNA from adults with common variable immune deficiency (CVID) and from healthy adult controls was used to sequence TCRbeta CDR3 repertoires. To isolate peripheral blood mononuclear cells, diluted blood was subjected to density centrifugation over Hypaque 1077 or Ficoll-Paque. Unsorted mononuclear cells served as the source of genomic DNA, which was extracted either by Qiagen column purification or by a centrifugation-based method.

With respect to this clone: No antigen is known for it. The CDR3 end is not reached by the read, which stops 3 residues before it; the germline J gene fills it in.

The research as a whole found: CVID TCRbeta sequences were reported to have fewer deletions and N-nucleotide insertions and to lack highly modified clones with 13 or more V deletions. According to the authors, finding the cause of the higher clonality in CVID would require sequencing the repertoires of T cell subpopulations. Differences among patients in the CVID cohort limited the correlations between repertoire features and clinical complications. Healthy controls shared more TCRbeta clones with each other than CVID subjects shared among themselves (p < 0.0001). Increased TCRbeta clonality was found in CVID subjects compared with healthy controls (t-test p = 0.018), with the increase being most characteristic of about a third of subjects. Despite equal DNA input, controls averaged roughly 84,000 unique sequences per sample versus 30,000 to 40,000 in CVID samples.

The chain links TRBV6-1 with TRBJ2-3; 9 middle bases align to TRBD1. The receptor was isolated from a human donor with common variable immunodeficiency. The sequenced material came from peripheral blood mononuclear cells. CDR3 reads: CASSESETGGVDTQYF. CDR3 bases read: TGTGCCAGCAGTGAATCGGAGACAGGGGGGGTAGATACG.